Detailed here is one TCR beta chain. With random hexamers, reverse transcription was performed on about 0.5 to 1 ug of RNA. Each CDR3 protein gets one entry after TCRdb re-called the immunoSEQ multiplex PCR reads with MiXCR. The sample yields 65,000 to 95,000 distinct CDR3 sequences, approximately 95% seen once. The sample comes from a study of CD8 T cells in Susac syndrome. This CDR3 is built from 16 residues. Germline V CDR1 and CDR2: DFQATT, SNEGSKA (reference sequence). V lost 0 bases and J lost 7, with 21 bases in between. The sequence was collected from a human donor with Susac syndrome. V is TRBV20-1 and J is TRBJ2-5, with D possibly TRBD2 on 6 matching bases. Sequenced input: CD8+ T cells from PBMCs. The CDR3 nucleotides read TGCAGTGCTAGAGATTACCAGGAGGGCGGGATGGGGACCCAGTACTTC. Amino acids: CSARDYQEGGMGTQYF.